This record covers a single T cell receptor beta chain. This sample is drawn from a study of blood T cell repertoires in COVID-19. CDR1 SNHLY and CDR2 FYNNEI come from the germline V gene. With 6 bases removed from V and 0 bases from J, the gap between germline ends came to 8 bases. This CDR3 region has 13 residues. Using immunoSEQ multiplex PCR, the repertoire was profiled, and TCRdb retains in-frame clones only, with some absent. The sample lists some 150,000 clones; 80% to 90% were seen once. The source of this sequence is a human donor in a cohort sampled during active COVID-19. The V call is TRBV2, the J call TRBJ1-1; D uncertain. The sequencing input was peripheral blood. CDR3 bases: TGTGCCAGCAGCCGCGCCATGAACACTGAAGCTTTCTTT. As protein: CASSRAMNTEAFF.